Listed here are 16 T cell receptor beta chains from one sample, sequenced in a study of cytomegalovirus exposure and HLA in healthy donors. PCR used 60 Vbeta primers and 13 Jbeta primers. Some clones are missing from TCRdb's copy, which holds only in-frame ones; the method was immunoSEQ multiplex PCR. The table lists about 160,000 clones, around two thirds of them singletons. Source material: PBMCs. These receptors originate from a woman aged 18-30 years in good health and CMV-seronegative.

The CDR3 here is CASSLEGVMNTEAFF. CDR3 nucleotides: TGCGCCAGCAGCTTGGAGGGGGTGATGAACACTGAAGCTTTCTTT. The gene calls are TRBV5-1 and TRBJ1-1; D possibly corresponds to TRBD1 (6 bases). There are 15 residues in the CDR3. Germline values: CDR1 SGHRS, CDR2 YFSETQ. Trimming took off 0 bases at V and 0 bases at J, with 9 bases between the two ends.

This clone has a single count. The rearrangement uses TRBV11-2 and TRBJ2-2, with D tentatively TRBD2 (5 bases). CDR3 length: 14 residues. The germline gives CDR1 SGHAT, CDR2 FQNNGV. V dropped 1 base and J dropped 6 bases, with 9 bases sitting between them. For the CDR3, the DNA is TGTGCCAGCAGCTTAGTGTCTAGCCCCGGGGAGCTGTTTTTT. Translated, it gives CASSLVSSPGELFF.

This chain connects TRBV5-6 to TRBJ1-6; TRBD1 aligns across 8 bases. Losses at the gene ends were 3 bases for V and 2 bases for J; bases not matched to a gene: 10. This CDR3 has 18 residues. Per germline, CDR1 SGHDT and CDR2 YYEEEE. CDR3 DNA: TGTGCCAGCAGCTCGATCGGGACAGGTAGCCCCTATAATTCACCCCTCCACTTT. Its translation is CASSSIGTGSPYNSPLHF.

This clone was picked up a small number of times. V usage is TRBV28 and J usage is TRBJ1-2, with 9 positions matching TRBD1. There are 18 residues in the CDR3. After removal of 1 base from V and 3 bases from J, the junction contained 12 bases not matched to a gene. Germline CDR1 reads MDHEN; CDR2 reads SYDVKM. The CDR3 region is CASSLLGTGLREDYGYTF. CDR3 nucleotide sequence: TGTGCCAGCAGTTTATTAGGGACAGGGCTGAGGGAGGACTATGGCTACACCTTC.

The chain employs TRBV10-3 and TRBJ1-2; D is unclear. CDR1 is ENHRY and CDR2 is SYGVKD in the germline V gene. V was shortened by 2 bases and J by 0 bases, with 7 bases between the two germline ends. The CDR3 length is 14 residues. CDR3 region: CAISEGPANYGYTF. CDR3 nucleotides: TGTGCCATCAGTGAGGGCCCCGCTAACTATGGCTACACCTTC.

The gene calls are TRBV27 and TRBJ2-3, with 7 bases fitting TRBD1. The CDR3 covers 15 residues. Germline CDR1 is MNHEY and CDR2 is SMNVEV (reference sequence). Trimming removed 4 bases from V and 3 bases from J; junction bases left unmatched: 7. CDR3 sequence: CASSSAGGGTDTQYF. The CDR3, as DNA: TGTGCCAGCAGTTCCGCAGGGGGTGGAACAGATACGCAGTATTTT.

V usage is TRBV11-2 and J usage is TRBJ2-1, with TRBD2 matching 8 bases. Losses at the gene ends were 7 bases for V and 4 bases for J; bases not matched to a gene: 3. The CDR3 spans 13 residues. Germline CDR1 is SGHAT and CDR2 is FQNNGV. CDR3 sequence (DNA): TGTGCCAGCAATGCGGGGGGTTACAATGAGCAGTTCTTC. It is translated as CASNAGGYNEQFF.

This clone was recorded a few times. The rearrangement joins TRBV7-9 to TRBJ2-7; 7 nucleotides line up with TRBD1. Germline CDR1 and CDR2: SEHNR and FQNEAQ (reference sequence). The CDR3 is 14 amino acids. V shed 5 bases and J 0 bases; nucleotides not matched to a gene: 4. This CDR3 reads CASSPDRSSYEQYF. The CDR3 nucleotides read TGTGCCAGCAGCCCGGACAGGAGCTCCTACGAGCAGTACTTC.

This rearrangement joins TRBV25-1 to TRBJ1-2; 10 positions match TRBD1. Germline CDR1 reads MGHDK; CDR2 reads SYGVNS. Germline trimming cut 10 bases from V and 5 bases from J; bases unmatched to any gene: 7. This CDR3 comprises 13 residues. The chain's CDR3 is CATSTGGAYGYTF. The CDR3 DNA reads TGTGCCACCTCGACAGGGGGCGCGTATGGCTACACCTTC.

The chain links TRBV19 to TRBJ2-1, with 10 bases lining up with TRBD1. CDR1 is LNHDA and CDR2 is SQIVND in the germline V gene (reference sequence). Trimming at V came to 5 bases and at J to 4 bases, leaving 5 bases not matched to a gene. The CDR3 has 15 residues. The CDR3: CASSSPGQGYNEQFF. The DNA for the CDR3 is TGTGCCAGTAGTTCACCGGGACAGGGGTACAATGAGCAGTTCTTC.

The chain joins TRBV10-1 to TRBJ2-1, with 10 bases that match TRBD1. Germline CDR1 reads WNHNN; CDR2 reads SYGVQD (reference sequence). The CDR3 runs 15 residues. V was clipped by 0 bases and J by 7 bases; unmatched bases: 3. CDR3 sequence reads: CASSESSGQGNEQFF. CDR3 nucleotides: TGCGCCAGCAGTGAGTCGTCGGGACAGGGGAATGAGCAGTTCTTC.

The chain uses TRBV10-3 and TRBJ2-5, with D hard to call. Trimming cost V 4 bases and J 2 bases, with 8 bases left between them. This CDR3 has 13 residues. CDR1 is ENHRY and CDR2 is SYGVKD in the germline V gene. The CDR3 loop reads CAISGQAQETQYF. CDR3 in DNA: TGTGCCATCAGTGGTCAGGCGCAAGAGACCCAGTACTTC.

This clone was picked up a small number of times. The chain carries TRBV7-6 and TRBJ2-2; weak D call: TRBD2 (7 bases). V was pared by 3 bases and J by 4 bases, with 15 bases between. CDR3 length equals 16 residues. The germline V gene encodes CDR1 SGHVS and CDR2 FNYEAQ. CDR3 in amino acids: CASSLRGGRGTGELFF. CDR3 coding DNA: TGTGCCAGCAGCTTGAGGGGGGGTCGGGGCACCGGGGAGCTGTTTTTT.

This clone appeared a few times. The rearrangement links TRBV6-1 to TRBJ1-2; D is unclear. The CDR3 is 14 amino acids. Germline V gives CDR1 MNHNS, CDR2 SASEGT. Deletions cut 7 bases from V and 1 base from J, with 13 bases between. The CDR3 DNA sequence: TGTGCCAGCATTGAGACATCCTATAACTATGGCTACACCTTC. Translated, it gives CASIETSYNYGYTF.

The rearrangement uses TRBV5-4 and TRBJ2-3; 12 positions match TRBD2. The V gene's germline CDR1 is SGHNT and CDR2 YYREEE (reference sequence). The CDR3 is 17 amino acids. After removal of 6 bases from V and 3 bases from J, the junction contained 11 bases not matched to a gene. CDR3 nucleotides: TGTGCCAGCACCCGGACTAGCGGGATCCAACCGACAGATACGCAGTATTTT. Its translation is CASTRTSGIQPTDTQYF.

The chain joins TRBV18 to TRBJ1-5; the D is unclear. The V end was cut by 3 bases, the J end by 4 bases, with 4 bases between. The CDR3 is 12 residues long. Per the germline V gene, CDR1 is KGHSH and CDR2 is LQKENI. The CDR3 loop reads CASSPENQPQHF. In DNA, the CDR3 is TGTGCCAGCTCACCCGAGAATCAGCCCCAGCATTTT.